This record covers a single T cell receptor beta chain. The antigen is not known. This sample is part of a study of memory CD4+ T cells and cytomegalovirus serostatus. Study as a whole: Healthy Belgian adult donors included roughly nine CMV-positive and some 25 CMV-negative people. Study observations and caveats: Of 164 reported CMV TCRbeta sequences, under 70 were found in memory CD4+ repertoires. Suggested: most of the CMV-linked TCR signature lies in CD4+ memory cells.

Germline CDR1 is SGHRS and CDR2 is YFSETQ. The J segment lost 2 bases and the V segment lost 0 bases, leaving 3 bases of the junction unmatched. The CDR3 loop spans 15 amino acids. TCRdb's copy holds only in-frame clones and misses some; the assay was immunoSEQ multiplex PCR. Among 50,000 or so clones, roughly four fifths were seen once, and the ten largest hold approximately 1.5%. The sort gate was single viable CD3+CD4+CD8-CD45RO+ cells for memory CD4+ T cells. Serostatus was set by detecting CMV pp150, pp28, p38, p52 IgG. This TCR came from an adult in good health and CMV-seronegative. The V and J genes are TRBV5-1 and TRBJ2-3, with 7 bases matching TRBD1. The sample was memory CD4+ T cells from blood. DNA of the CDR3: TGCGCCAGCAGCTTGGTTACAGGGGACACAGATACGCAGTATTTT. Translation gives CASSLVTGDTDTQYF.